The clone carrying this TCR beta chain has just a few counts. The antigen remains undetermined. Then a second PCR, running about 6 to 12 cycles, was carried out with a sample-barcoded 5' primer and a J-beta primer mix. Using its own MiXCR run on the 5' RACE reads, TCRdb lists one record per CDR3 protein. Of about 1,500,000 distinct CDR3 sequences in the sample, 28% are singletons; the top ten hold 7.7%. The sample is drawn from a study of blood T cells in healthy people across ages. Overall study results and limits: Among T cells, TCR beta diversity per million cells dropped roughly linearly as age rose. Any conclusive comparison of naive versus antigen-experienced cells was prevented by using unsorted PBMCs.

Healthy Caucasians from Russia aged about 6 to 90 served as donors. Germline V gene lookup returns CDR1 SGHRS and CDR2 YFSETQ. V lost 4 bases, J lost 8 bases, and 18 bases lay in between. The CDR3 runs to 15 residues. The chain carries TRBV5-1 and TRBJ1-4, with D perhaps TRBD1 (6 bases). Specimen: blood. This TCR came from a woman in her thirties in good health. The CDR3 spells CASSILGRRGEKLFF. The DNA for the CDR3 is TGCGCCAGCAGCATCCTGGGACGGAGGGGGGAAAAACTGTTTTTT.